The 9 T cell receptor beta chains listed next were all sequenced from one sample in a study of cytotoxic CD8 clonotypes in ibrutinib-treated CLL. TCRdb keeps only in-frame clones here, not all; method: immunoSEQ multiplex PCR. The repertoire consists of roughly 130,000 clones, with about four fifths occurring once and the leading ten covering 9.5% to 15%. Sequencing was performed on PBMCs, taken after 12 months of ibrutinib treatment. Receptors were obtained from a human donor with chronic lymphocytic leukemia.

J is TRBJ1-1 and V is TRBV18, with D possibly matching TRBD1 (5 bases). The CDR3 is 15 residues long. Per germline, CDR1 KGHSH and CDR2 LQKENI. V lost 1 base, J lost 1 base, and 10 bases lay in between. The CDR3 region is CASSPQGFGNTEAFF. DNA of the CDR3: TGTGCCAGCTCACCACAGGGGTTTGGGAACACTGAAGCTTTCTTT.

V gene TRBV2 combines with J gene TRBJ1-1, with TRBD1 as a possible D gene (5 bases). Germline CDR1 SNHLY, CDR2 FYNNEI. V lost 1 base and J 1 base, leaving 10 bases between the germline ends. This CDR3 comprises 15 residues. CDR3 coding DNA: TGTGCCAGCAGTGAAGATGGGGGTCCGAACACTGAAGCTTTCTTT. It is translated as CASSEDGGPNTEAFF.

The genes are TRBV27 and TRBJ2-7; 8 bases are shared with TRBD1. CDR1 and CDR2 from the germline V gene are MNHEY and SMNVEV (reference sequence). The CDR3 covers 14 residues. The V gene end was trimmed by 3 bases and the J gene end by 3 bases; junction bases not matched to a gene: 4. The CDR3 loop is CASSFVGTGYEQYF. CDR3 nucleotides: TGTGCCAGCAGTTTTGTGGGGACAGGCTACGAGCAGTACTTC.

This chain joins TRBV6-6 and TRBJ1-2, with 9 bases lining up with TRBD1. V lost 2 bases to trimming and J lost 10 bases; unmatched junction nucleotides: 14. The CDR3 extends over 16 amino acids. Germline V CDR1 and CDR2: MNHNY, SVGAGI (reference sequence). This CDR3 is CASSYPNGQGLMDYTF. CDR3 bases: TGTGCCAGCAGTTACCCCAACGGACAGGGGCTCATGGACTACACCTTC.

V and J are TRBV5-5 and TRBJ1-3; the D gene is possibly TRBD1 (6 bases). CDR3 length: 15 residues. Trimming took off 1 base at V and 0 bases at J, with 8 bases between the two ends. CDR1 and CDR2 from the germline V gene are SGHKS and YYEKEE (reference sequence). CDR3 nucleotide sequence: TGTGCCAGCAGCTTGACAGGGTTCTCTGGAAACACCATATATTTT. Protein: CASSLTGFSGNTIYF.

V gene TRBV14 combines with J gene TRBJ2-1, with unresolved D. CDR3 length equals 13 residues. The V end was cut by 0 bases, the J end by 10 bases, with 10 bases between. CDR1 is SGHDN, CDR2 FVKESK, per germline. The CDR3 nucleotides are TGTGCCAGCAGCCAAGACCCGGCCAGAGAGCAGTTCTTC. Its translation is CASSQDPAREQFF. Together with reference TRBV14 and TRBJ2-1, the CDR3 gives the full variable domain: EAGVTQFPSHSVIEKGQTVTLRCDPISGHDNLYWYRRVMGKEIKFLLHFVKESKQDESGMPNNRFLAERTGGTYSTLKVQPAELEDSGVYFCASSQDPAREQFFGPGTRLTVL.

The chain carries TRBV10-3 and TRBJ1-4; D perhaps matches TRBD1 (6 bases). CDR3 size: 14 residues. CDR1 is ENHRY and CDR2 is SYGVKD in the germline V gene. Trimming took 4 bases from V and 7 from J, leaving 13 bases between them. CDR3 nucleotides: TGTGCCATCAGTGTGACAGGAGGTGGTGAAAAACTGTTTTTT. Encoded protein: CAISVTGGGEKLFF.

This clone appeared a few times. The rearrangement joins TRBV6-6 to TRBJ1-1, with D maybe TRBD1 (5 bases). The CDR3 length is 12 residues. V lost 2 bases and J lost 13, with 14 bases in between. Germline values: CDR1 MNHNY, CDR2 SVGAGI (reference sequence). The DNA for the CDR3 is TGTGCCAGCAGTTACGGGACCGACCAAGGTTTCTTT. Translating gives CASSYGTDQGFF.

V usage is TRBV6-5 and J usage is TRBJ1-2; 7 bases match TRBD1. CDR3 size: 13 residues. Trimming cost V 5 bases and J 5 bases; bases outside gene matches: 5. Germline V gene data show CDR1 as MNHEY and CDR2 as SVGAGI. The CDR3: CASSPQGEYGYTF. In nucleotides, the CDR3 is TGTGCCAGCAGTCCTCAGGGGGAGTATGGCTACACCTTC.